This T cell receptor (beta chain) originates from a study of post-analysis software for immune sequencing data. Looking at the study overall: Relapsing-remitting, secondary progressive and progressive-relapsing forms made up the multiple sclerosis disease courses.

Researchers reported that TCR beta cDNA libraries carried unique molecular identifiers. The yield from roughly 1 to 10 million T cells was 500,000 or so cDNA molecules in total. TCRdb reanalysed the PCR reads using MiXCR and keeps one entry per CDR3 protein. The sample consists of 650,000 to 850,000 distinct CDR3 sequences, roughly 58% of them appearing once. This clonotype has more than one count but fewer than ten. Its antigen is not known. Study-level findings and limits: Multiple sclerosis patients showed significantly lower normalized Chao1 diversity than controls did. Those samples that were prepared in the same batch co-clustered strongly by F measure. TRBV5-6, TRBV5-1 and TRBV20-1 were among roughly 5 TRBV segments more frequent in patients than controls.

The germline CDR1 and CDR2 sequences are MNHNY and SVGAGI (reference sequence). This CDR3 has 12 residues. V lost 0 bases and J lost 7, with 4 bases in between. The sequenced sample was blood. The sequence was obtained from a girl aged 10 to 17 with multiple sclerosis. This chain connects TRBV6-6 to TRBJ1-5; D call uncertain. Here the CDR3 reads CASSYSGQPQHF. DNA of the CDR3: TGTGCCAGCAGTTACTCGGGGCAGCCCCAGCATTTT.